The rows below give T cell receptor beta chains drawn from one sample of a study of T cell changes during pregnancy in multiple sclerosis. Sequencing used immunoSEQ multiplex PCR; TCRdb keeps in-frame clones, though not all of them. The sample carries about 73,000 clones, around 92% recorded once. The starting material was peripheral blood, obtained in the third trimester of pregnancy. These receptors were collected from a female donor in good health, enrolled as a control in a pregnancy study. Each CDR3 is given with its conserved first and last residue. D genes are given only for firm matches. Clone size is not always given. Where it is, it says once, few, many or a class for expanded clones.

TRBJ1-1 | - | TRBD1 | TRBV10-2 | CASSGQGTEAFF | TGCGCCAGCAGTGGACAGGGTACTGAAGCTTTCTTT
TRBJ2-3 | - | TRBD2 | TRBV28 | CASTHTAGEKGTDTQYF | TGTGCCAGCACTCACACAGCGGGAGAGAAGGGCACAGATACGCAGTATTTT
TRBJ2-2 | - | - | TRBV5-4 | CASSFGTGTGGELFF | TGTGCCAGCAGCTTCGGAACAGGGACCGGCGGGGAGCTGTTTTTT
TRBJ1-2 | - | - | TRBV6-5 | CASNPGGPLDYGYTF | TGTGCCAGCAACCCGGGGGGGCCCTTAGACTATGGCTACACCTTC
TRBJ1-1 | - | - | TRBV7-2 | CASTLGAGKTEAFF | TGTGCCAGCACGCTAGGGGCAGGGAAAACTGAAGCTTTCTTT
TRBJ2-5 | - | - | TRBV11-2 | CASSLGLQETQYF | TGTGCCAGCAGCTTAGGTCTACAAGAGACCCAGTACTTC
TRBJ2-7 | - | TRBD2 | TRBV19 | CATPRTSASYEQYF | TGTGCCACCCCTAGGACTAGCGCCTCCTACGAGCAGTACTTC
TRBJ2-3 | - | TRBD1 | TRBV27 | CASSLTGGAYTQYF | TGTGCCAGCAGTTTGACAGGGGGCGCGTATACGCAGTATTTT
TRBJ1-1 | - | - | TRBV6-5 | CASSYRESRNTEAFF | TGTGCCAGCAGTTACAGGGAGAGTAGGAACACTGAAGCTTTCTTT
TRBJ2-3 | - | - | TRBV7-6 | CASSLVRVFQEDTQYF | TGTGCCAGCAGCTTAGTCAGGGTGTTCCAGGAAGATACGCAGTATTTT
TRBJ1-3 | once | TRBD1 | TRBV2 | CASSPQGFPGNTIYF | TGTGCCAGCAGCCCACAGGGGTTCCCTGGAAACACCATATATTTT
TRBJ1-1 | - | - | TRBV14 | CASSLQRANTEAFF | TGTGCCAGCAGCTTACAGCGGGCGAACACTGAAGCTTTCTTT
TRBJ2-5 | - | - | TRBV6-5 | CASSVGLQETQYF | TGTGCCAGCAGCGTTGGACTGCAAGAGACCCAGTACTTC
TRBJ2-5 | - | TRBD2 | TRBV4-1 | CASSQRVGLAGDQTQYF | TGCGCCAGCAGCCAACGAGTAGGACTAGCGGGTGATCAGACCCAGTACTTC
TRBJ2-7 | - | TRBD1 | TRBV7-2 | CASSLAGQGAYEQYF | TGTGCCAGCAGCTTAGCCGGACAGGGGGCATACGAGCAGTACTTC
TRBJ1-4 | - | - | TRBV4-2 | CASSPALRGALGEKLFF | TGTGCCAGCAGCCCTGCTCTCAGGGGTGCCCTAGGTGAAAAACTGTTTTTT
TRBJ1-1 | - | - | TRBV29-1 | CSVVGRANTEAFF | TGCAGCGTTGTGGGCAGGGCCAACACTGAAGCTTTCTTT
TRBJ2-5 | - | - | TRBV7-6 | CAAGGQETQYF | TGTGCGGCCGGGGGCCAAGAGACCCAGTACTTC
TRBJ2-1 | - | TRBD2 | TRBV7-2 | CASSLAKGLNLTPNEQFF | TGTGCCAGCAGCTTAGCGAAGGGACTAAATCTCACCCCCAATGAGCAGTTCTTC
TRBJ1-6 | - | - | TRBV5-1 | CASSLAFGGADSPLHF | TGCGCCAGCAGCTTAGCTTTTGGAGGGGCGGATTCACCCCTCCACTTT
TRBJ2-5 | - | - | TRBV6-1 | CASSGTGWGYQETQYF | TGTGCCAGCAGTGGAACAGGGTGGGGGTACCAAGAGACCCAGTACTTC
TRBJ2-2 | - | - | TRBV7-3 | CASSLGHLTGELFF | TGTGCCAGCAGCTTAGGGCACCTCACCGGGGAGCTGTTTTTT
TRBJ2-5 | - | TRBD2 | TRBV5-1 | CASSFRPGLAGEWETQYF | TGCGCCAGCAGCTTCAGACCCGGACTAGCGGGGGAATGGGAGACCCAGTACTTC
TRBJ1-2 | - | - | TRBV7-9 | CASSLGQEDGYTF | TGTGCCAGCAGCTTAGGTCAGGAGGATGGCTACACCTTC
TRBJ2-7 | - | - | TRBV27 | CASSLIYTRAYEQYF | TGTGCCAGCAGTTTAATATATACGAGGGCCTACGAGCAGTACTTC
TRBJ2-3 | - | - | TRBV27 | CASSLWSADTQYF | TGTGCCAGCAGTTTATGGAGCGCAGATACGCAGTATTTT
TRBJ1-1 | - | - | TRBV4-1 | CASSQVAGEAFF | TGCGCCAGCAGCCAAGTGGCGGGTGAAGCTTTCTTT
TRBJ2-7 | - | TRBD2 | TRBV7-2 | CASSSIPLSGIWEQYF | TGTGCCAGCAGCTCCATTCCCCTGAGCGGGATCTGGGAGCAGTACTTC
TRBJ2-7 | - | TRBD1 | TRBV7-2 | CASSGGQTTYEQYF | TGTGCCAGCAGTGGGGGACAGACCACCTACGAGCAGTACTTC
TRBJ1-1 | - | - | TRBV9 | CASSATDQNTEAFF | TGTGCCAGCAGCGCGACAGATCAGAACACTGAAGCTTTCTTT
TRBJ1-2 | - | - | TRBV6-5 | CASGSRGVIDGYTF | TGTGCCAGCGGCTCTAGGGGCGTAATTGATGGCTACACCTTC
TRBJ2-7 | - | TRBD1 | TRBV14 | CASSQDPGTVYEQYF | TGTGCCAGCAGCCAAGACCCCGGGACAGTCTACGAGCAGTACTTC
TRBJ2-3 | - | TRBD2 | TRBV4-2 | CASSQVSGGGTNTDTQYF | TGTGCCAGCAGCCAAGTGTCGGGCGGGGGGACTAACACAGATACGCAGTATTTT
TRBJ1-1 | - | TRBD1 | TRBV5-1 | CASSLATGEVTEAFF | TGCGCCAGCAGCTTGGCGACAGGGGAGGTCACTGAAGCTTTCTTT
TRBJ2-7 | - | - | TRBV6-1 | CASSEGVGAAYEQYF | TGTGCCAGCAGTGAAGGTGTGGGGGCGGCCTACGAGCAGTACTTC
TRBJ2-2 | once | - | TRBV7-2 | CASSFGSVGRGNTGELFF | TGTGCCAGCAGCTTCGGGTCTGTAGGCAGGGGAAACACCGGGGAGCTGTTTTTT
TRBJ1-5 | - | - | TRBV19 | CASSIGQSNQPQHF | TGTGCCAGTAGTATAGGACAGAGCAATCAGCCCCAGCATTTT